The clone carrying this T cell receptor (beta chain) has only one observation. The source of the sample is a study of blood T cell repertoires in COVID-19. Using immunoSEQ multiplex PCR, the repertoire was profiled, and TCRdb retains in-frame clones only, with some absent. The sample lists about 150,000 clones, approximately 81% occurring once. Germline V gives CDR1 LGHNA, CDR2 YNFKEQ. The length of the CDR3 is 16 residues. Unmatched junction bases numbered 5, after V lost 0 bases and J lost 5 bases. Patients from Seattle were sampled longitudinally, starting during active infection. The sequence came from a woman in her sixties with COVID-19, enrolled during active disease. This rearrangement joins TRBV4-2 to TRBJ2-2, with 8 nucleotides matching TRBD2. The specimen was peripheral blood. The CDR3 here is CASSQDKSGGTGELFF. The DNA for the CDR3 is TGTGCCAGCAGCCAAGATAAAAGCGGGGGAACCGGGGAGCTGTTTTTT.